This TCR beta chain was obtained from a study of T-cell memory formation after mild COVID-19. This clonotype has ten or more counts. The antigen is not known. Study-wide results and limits: Later expanders leaned toward CD4+, whereas clones contracting from day 15 to 85 were balanced CD4/CD8. Memory sampled before infection contained some responding clones, suggesting cross-reactive memory joined.

In germline, CDR1 is ENHRY, CDR2 SYGVKD. Trimming left V 8 bases short and J 8 bases short, with 10 bases between. CDR3 size: 12 residues. MiXCR was run by TCRdb on the 5' RACE reads, yielding one entry per CDR3 protein. Here the sample spans some 350,000 distinct CDR3 sequences, 13% being singletons. This receptor was obtained from a man in his late teens or twenties who had mild COVID-19 (a few samples of this study predate the infection). Cell type and time point are not known. The V gene is TRBV10-3, the J gene TRBJ1-6; D unclear. Material: PBMCs or a T cell subset sorted from them (not recorded which). The CDR3 loop is CAIGGSDSPLHF. The CDR3 bases are TGTGCCATCGGCGGATCGGATTCACCCCTCCACTTT.